This is a list of T cell receptor beta chains from one sample in a study of blood T cell repertoires in COVID-19. The method was immunoSEQ multiplex PCR; TCRdb's version includes in-frame clones alone and lacks a portion of them. The table has approximately 270,000 clones, roughly 91% seen once. What was sequenced was peripheral blood. These receptors all come from a man younger than 45 with acute or convalescent COVID-19. CDR3s include the opening cysteine and the closing phenylalanine or tryptophan. The D gene is left open where the match is weak.

CDR3 DNA,CDR3 protein,CDR3 length,V gene,D gene,J gene
TGTGCCAGCAGTCTCTGGGGGGCCTACGAGCAGTACTTC,CASSLWGAYEQYF,13,TRBV2,NA,TRBJ2-7
TGTGCCAGCAGCCCGGCAGGCGCGCAGTACTTC,CASSPAGAQYF,11,TRBV7-9,NA,TRBJ2-7
TGTGCCAGCATTGAAGGGGGGGAGGGATACAATGAGCAGTTCTTC,CASIEGGEGYNEQFF,15,TRBV28,NA,TRBJ2-1
TGTGCCAGCAGGAGGACAGGACTCTATGGCTACACCTTC,CASRRTGLYGYTF,13,TRBV28,TRBD1,TRBJ1-2
TGTGCCAGCAGTGAAGTTCGGACAGATACGCTTCATCAGCCCCAGCATTTT,CASSEVRTDTLHQPQHF,17,TRBV6-1,NA,TRBJ1-5
TGCAGTGCTCCCTCTTCCCACGAGCAGTACTTC,CSAPSSHEQYF,11,TRBV20-1,NA,TRBJ2-7
TGCGCCAGCAGTGCGGGTTACGAGCAGTACTTC,CASSAGYEQYF,11,TRBV10-2,NA,TRBJ2-7
TGTGCCAGTAGTATTATGAGCGGGAGTTTCAATGAGCAGTTCTTC,CASSIMSGSFNEQFF,15,TRBV19,TRBD2,TRBJ2-1
TGTGCCAGCAGTGAATCGGGACAGTATGGCTACACCTTC,CASSESGQYGYTF,13,TRBV6-1,TRBD1,TRBJ1-2
TGCAGTGCTAGTCCTAGCGAATACGAGCAGTACTTC,CSASPSEYEQYF,12,TRBV20-1,NA,TRBJ2-7
TGTGCCAGCAGCGAGGGAGGACGTCTCCAGCCCCAGCATTTT,CASSEGGRLQPQHF,14,TRBV9,NA,TRBJ1-5
TGTGCCATCAGTAGCGGGGCAGGCACAGATACGCAGTATTTT,CAISSGAGTDTQYF,14,TRBV10-3,TRBD2,TRBJ2-3
TGTGCCATTAGAAGCGGGGGCCTTAACACCGGGGAGCTGTTTTTT,CAIRSGGLNTGELFF,15,TRBV7-6,TRBD2,TRBJ2-2
TGTGCCAGTAGTGCAAGACAGAAGTACAATGAGCAGTTCTTC,CASSARQKYNEQFF,14,TRBV19,NA,TRBJ2-1
TGTGCCAGCAGTTTTCTATCTTTGGTGTCCTACAATGAGCAGTTCTTC,CASSFLSLVSYNEQFF,16,TRBV28,NA,TRBJ2-1
TGTGCCAGCAGTTACTCGGGACAGTTGGAAAAACTGTTTTTT,CASSYSGQLEKLFF,14,TRBV6-5,TRBD1,TRBJ1-4
TGTGCCAGCAGCCAAGCGGATGGCTACACCTTC,CASSQADGYTF,11,TRBV4-2,NA,TRBJ1-2
TGTGCCAGCAGCCTAGGGGTTTGGGATGAGCAGTTCTTC,CASSLGVWDEQFF,13,TRBV7-3,NA,TRBJ2-1
TGTGCCAGTAATCAGGGGCATGGTGAAAAACTGTTTTTT,CASNQGHGEKLFF,13,TRBV7-2,NA,TRBJ1-4
TGTGCCAGCAGGACAGGGGTTCGCTATGGCTACACCTTC,CASRTGVRYGYTF,13,TRBV6-5,TRBD1,TRBJ1-2
TGTGCCAGCAGCACTCCTAGCGACCATTACAATGAGCAGTTCTTC,CASSTPSDHYNEQFF,15,TRBV9,NA,TRBJ2-1
TGTGCCAGCAGCTTAACGGGGGGACTAGTATCCGTTGGGCAGTTCTTC,CASSLTGGLVSVGQFF,16,TRBV7-3,TRBD2,TRBJ2-1
TGCGCCAGCAGCCGGACTAGCGGGCAAGAGACCCAGTACTTC,CASSRTSGQETQYF,14,TRBV5-1,TRBD2,TRBJ2-5
TGCAGTGCTAGGGGGGGTGGTACGCAGTATTTT,CSARGGGTQYF,11,TRBV20-1,NA,TRBJ2-3
TGTGCCAGCAGCCCCGTCGCGGGCGGCTACACCTTC,CASSPVAGGYTF,12,TRBV3-1/TRBV3-2,NA,TRBJ1-2
TGTGCCAGCAGTCTAACAGAGAACTATGGCTACACCTTC,CASSLTENYGYTF,13,TRBV27,NA,TRBJ1-2
TGTGCCAGCAGCTCCCGGCGGGGGAACACTGAAGCTTTCTTT,CASSSRRGNTEAFF,14,TRBV5-4,NA,TRBJ1-1
TGTGCCAGCGGGAGGGTTGAAGCTTTCTTT,CASGRVEAFF,10,TRBV28,NA,TRBJ1-1
TGTGCCAGCAGCTTGTCTTCCGGGATTGGCTATGGCTACACCTTC,CASSLSSGIGYGYTF,15,TRBV5-4,NA,TRBJ1-2
TGTGCCAGCAGCCTACTAGCGGGGAGCACAGATACGCAGTATTTT,CASSLLAGSTDTQYF,15,TRBV3-1/TRBV3-2,TRBD2,TRBJ2-3
TGTGCCAGCAGCTTAGGAGGGACTAGAACGGAGACCCAGTACTTC,CASSLGGTRTETQYF,15,TRBV11-2,TRBD2,TRBJ2-5
TGTGCCACCAGTGATCGGGGGCGACAGGGGAGCACAGATACGCAGTATTTT,CATSDRGRQGSTDTQYF,17,TRBV24-1,TRBD1,TRBJ2-3
TGTGCCAGCAGCCAGCCGTATAGCAATCAGCCCCAGCATTTT,CASSQPYSNQPQHF,14,TRBV7-8,NA,TRBJ1-5
TGTGCCACCAGAAGGACAGGGAAAGATACGCAGTATTTT,CATRRTGKDTQYF,13,TRBV15,TRBD1,TRBJ2-3